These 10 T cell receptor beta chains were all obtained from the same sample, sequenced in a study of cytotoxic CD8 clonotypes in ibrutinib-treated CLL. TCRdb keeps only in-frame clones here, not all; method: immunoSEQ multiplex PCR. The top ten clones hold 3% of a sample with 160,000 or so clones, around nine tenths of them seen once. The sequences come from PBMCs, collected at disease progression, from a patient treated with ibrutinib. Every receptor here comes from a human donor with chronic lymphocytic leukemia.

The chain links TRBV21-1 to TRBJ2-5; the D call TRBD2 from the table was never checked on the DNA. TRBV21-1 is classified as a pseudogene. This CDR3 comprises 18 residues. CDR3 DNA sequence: TGTGCCAGCAGCGATTGGACTAGCGGGAGGCTTGGCCCAGAGACCCAGTACTTC. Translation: CASSDWTSGRLGPETQYF.

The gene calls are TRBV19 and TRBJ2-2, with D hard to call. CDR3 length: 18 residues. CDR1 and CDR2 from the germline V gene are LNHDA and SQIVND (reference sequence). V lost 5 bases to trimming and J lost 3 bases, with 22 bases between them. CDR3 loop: CASSPGAWAVGYTGELFF. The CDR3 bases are TGTGCCAGTAGTCCAGGAGCGTGGGCGGTGGGGTACACCGGGGAGCTGTTTTTT.

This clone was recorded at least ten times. CDR3: CATLLKREWDEQYF. Written as DNA, the CDR3 is TGCGCCACCCTTCTCAAGCGGGAGTGGGACGAGCAGTACTTC. J is TRBJ2-7 and V is TRBV10-2, with TRBD2 identical over 8 bases. Trimming at V came to 10 bases and at J to 5 bases, leaving 13 bases not matched to a gene. Germline CDR1 reads WSHSY; CDR2 reads SAAADI. The CDR3 extends over 14 amino acids.

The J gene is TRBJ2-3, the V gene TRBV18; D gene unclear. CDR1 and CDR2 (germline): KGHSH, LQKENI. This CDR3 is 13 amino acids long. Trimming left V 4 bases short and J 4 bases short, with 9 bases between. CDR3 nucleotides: TGTGCCAGCTCACAAGTCCTGGCAGATACGCAGTATTTT. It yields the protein CASSQVLADTQYF.

CDR3 nucleotides: TGTGCCAGCACCACGGGACAGGCCTTATCGGGCTACACCTTC. Translating it yields CASTTGQALSGYTF. The J gene is TRBJ1-2, the V gene TRBV5-5; 8 bases are shared with TRBD1. The V segment lost 6 bases and the J segment 8 bases; nucleotides outside the gene matches: 12. Germline V gene sequence: CDR1 SGHKS, CDR2 YYEKEE (reference sequence). This CDR3 is built from 14 residues.

This CDR3 is CASSPYMNTEAFF. CDR3 DNA: TGTGCCAGCAGCCCCTACATGAACACTGAAGCTTTCTTT. This chain uses TRBV7-9 with TRBJ1-1; D is ambiguous. With 5 bases removed from V and 0 bases from J, the gap between germline ends came to 7 bases. This CDR3 spans 13 amino acids. Germline assignment: CDR1 SEHNR and CDR2 FQNEAQ (reference sequence).

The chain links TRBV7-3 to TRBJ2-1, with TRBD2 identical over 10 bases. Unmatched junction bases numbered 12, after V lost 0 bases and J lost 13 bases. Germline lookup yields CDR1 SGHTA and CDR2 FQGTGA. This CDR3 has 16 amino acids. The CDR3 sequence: CASSLTPTVASGSQFF. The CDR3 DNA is TGTGCCAGCAGCTTAACACCAACAGTGGCTAGCGGGAGCCAGTTCTTC.

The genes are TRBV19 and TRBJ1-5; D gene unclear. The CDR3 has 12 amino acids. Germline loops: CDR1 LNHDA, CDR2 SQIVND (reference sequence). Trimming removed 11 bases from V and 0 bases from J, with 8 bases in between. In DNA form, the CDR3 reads TGTGCCTCTAAATATAGCAATCAGCCCCAGCATTTT. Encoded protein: CASKYSNQPQHF.

The CDR3 DNA reads as TGCGCCAGCAGCTTTAGGGGAGACGACTATGGCTACACCTTC. Translated, it gives CASSFRGDDYGYTF. V and J are TRBV5-1 and TRBJ1-2; possibly TRBD1 for D (5 bases). V dropped 2 bases and J dropped 3 bases, with 11 bases sitting between them. The CDR3 has 14 amino acids. Germline values: CDR1 SGHRS, CDR2 YFSETQ.

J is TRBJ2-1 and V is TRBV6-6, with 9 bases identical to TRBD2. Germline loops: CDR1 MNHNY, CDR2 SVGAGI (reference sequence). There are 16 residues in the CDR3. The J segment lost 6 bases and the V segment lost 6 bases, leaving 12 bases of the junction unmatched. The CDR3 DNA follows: TGTGCCAGCAGGGGCCAGCGGGAGGCGCCTTTCAATGAGCAGTTCTTC. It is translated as CASRGQREAPFNEQFF.